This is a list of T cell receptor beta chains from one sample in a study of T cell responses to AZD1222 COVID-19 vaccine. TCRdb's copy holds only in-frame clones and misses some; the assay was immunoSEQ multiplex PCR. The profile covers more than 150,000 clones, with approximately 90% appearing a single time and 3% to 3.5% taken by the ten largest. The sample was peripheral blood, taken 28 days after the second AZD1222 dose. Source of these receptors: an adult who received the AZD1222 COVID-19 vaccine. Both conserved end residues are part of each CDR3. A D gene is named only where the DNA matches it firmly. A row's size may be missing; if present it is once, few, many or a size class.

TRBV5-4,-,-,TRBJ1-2,CASSSIQGYHGYTF,TGTGCCAGCAGCTCCATTCAGGGATACCATGGCTACACCTTC
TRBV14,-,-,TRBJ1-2,CASSQVAGENYGYTF,TGTGCCAGCAGCCAAGTTGCAGGGGAAAACTATGGCTACACCTTC
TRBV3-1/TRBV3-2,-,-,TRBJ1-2,CASSQLAGANYGYTF,TGTGCCAGCAGCCAATTGGCTGGAGCTAACTATGGCTACACCTTC
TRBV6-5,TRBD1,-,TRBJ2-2,CASSRGQPAGELFF,TGTGCCAGCAGCAGGGGACAGCCGGCCGGGGAGCTGTTTTTT
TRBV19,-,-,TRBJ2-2,CASSLNGVGELFF,TGTGCCAGTAGCTTAAATGGCGTCGGGGAGCTGTTTTTT
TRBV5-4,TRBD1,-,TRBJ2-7,CASRRQGDYEQYF,TGTGCCAGCAGGAGACAGGGGGACTACGAGCAGTACTTC
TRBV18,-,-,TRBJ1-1,CASSPSQNTEAFF,TGTGCCAGCTCACCATCACAGAACACTGAAGCTTTCTTT
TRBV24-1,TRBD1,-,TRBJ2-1,CATSETGAKTYNEQFF,TGTGCCACCAGCGAGACAGGGGCAAAGACCTACAATGAGCAGTTCTTC
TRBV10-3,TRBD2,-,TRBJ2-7,CAISDGGRANEQYF,TGTGCCATCAGTGACGGCGGGAGGGCCAACGAGCAGTACTTC
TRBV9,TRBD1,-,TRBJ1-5,CASSAGDSSNQPQHF,TGTGCCAGCAGCGCGGGGGACAGTAGCAATCAGCCCCAGCATTTT
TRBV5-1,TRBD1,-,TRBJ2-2,CASGDRGGGELFF,TGCGCCAGCGGCGACAGGGGCGGCGGGGAGCTGTTTTTT
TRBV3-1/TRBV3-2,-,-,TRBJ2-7,CASSSAGSPYEQYF,TGTGCCAGCAGCTCCGCCGGGAGTCCATACGAGCAGTACTTC
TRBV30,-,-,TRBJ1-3,CAWSIGSGNTIYF,TGTGCCTGGAGTATAGGATCGGGAAACACCATATATTTT
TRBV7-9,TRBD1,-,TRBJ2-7,CASRLLLGQAHSYEQYF,TGTGCCAGCAGACTACTCTTGGGACAGGCTCACTCCTACGAGCAGTACTTC
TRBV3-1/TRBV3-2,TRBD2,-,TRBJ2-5,CASSQAGLMLMETQYF,TGTGCCAGCAGCCAAGCGGGACTAATGTTGATGGAGACCCAGTACTTC
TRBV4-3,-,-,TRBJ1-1,CASSQDPPGSRTEAFF,TGCGCCAGCAGCCAAGATCCCCCGGGGTCTCGGACTGAAGCTTTCTTT
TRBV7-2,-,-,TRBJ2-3,CASSPRPGWRSTDTQYF,TGTGCCAGCAGCCCCAGACCCGGGTGGCGGAGCACAGATACGCAGTATTTT
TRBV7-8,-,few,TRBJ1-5,CASSSRGQGQPQHF,TGTGCCAGCAGCTCCCGAGGGCAGGGTCAGCCCCAGCATTTT
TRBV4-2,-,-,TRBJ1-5,CASSQVSQSQPQHF,TGTGCCAGCAGCCAAGTCAGCCAGTCTCAGCCCCAGCATTTT
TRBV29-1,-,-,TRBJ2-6,CSVPRGSGANVLTF,TGCAGCGTTCCCAGGGGTTCCGGGGCCAACGTCCTGACTTTC
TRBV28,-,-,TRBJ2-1,CASSLHPSLGQFF,TGTGCCAGCAGTTTGCACCCAAGCCTAGGCCAGTTCTTC
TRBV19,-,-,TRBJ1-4,CASSPDTGWDEKLFF,TGTGCCAGTAGTCCTGACACCGGCTGGGATGAAAAACTGTTTTTT
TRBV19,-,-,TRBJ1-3,CASSVGTTSGNTIYF,TGTGCCAGTAGTGTCGGGACAACCTCTGGAAACACCATATATTTT
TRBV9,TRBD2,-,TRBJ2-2,CASSAQREVTGELFF,TGTGCCAGCAGCGCCCAGCGGGAGGTAACCGGGGAGCTGTTTTTT
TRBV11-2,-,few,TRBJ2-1,CASSLGGEQFF,TGTGCCAGCAGCTTAGGAGGTGAGCAGTTCTTC
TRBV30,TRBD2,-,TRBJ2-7,CAWSVTSGPYEQYF,TGTGCCTGGAGTGTGACTAGCGGGCCCTACGAGCAGTACTTC
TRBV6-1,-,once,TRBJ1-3,CASSEGSGNTIYF,TGTGCCAGCAGTGAAGGTTCTGGAAACACCATATATTTT
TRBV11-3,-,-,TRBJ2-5,CASSHRLTVQETQYF,TGTGCCAGCAGCCACCGCCTGACAGTCCAAGAGACCCAGTACTTC
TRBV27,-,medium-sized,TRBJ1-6,CASSLGGSSYNSPLHF,TGTGCCAGCAGTTTGGGGGGGAGCTCCTATAATTCACCCCTCCACTTT
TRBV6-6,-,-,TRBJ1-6,CASNSVEANSPLHF,TGTGCCAGCAACTCCGTAGAGGCTAATTCACCCCTCCACTTT
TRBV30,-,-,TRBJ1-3,CAWSVVGPGNTIYF,TGTGCCTGGAGTGTGGTGGGACCTGGAAACACCATATATTTT
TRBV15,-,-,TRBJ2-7,CATSIKQGGPYEQYF,TGTGCCACCAGCATAAAACAGGGAGGCCCCTACGAGCAGTACTTC
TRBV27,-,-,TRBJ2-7,CASSFYGTGAYEQYF,TGTGCCAGCAGTTTTTACGGGACGGGGGCCTACGAGCAGTACTTC
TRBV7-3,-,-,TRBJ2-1,CASSLTGGRYNEQFF,TGTGCCAGCAGCTTAACCGGGGGCCGCTACAATGAGCAGTTCTTC
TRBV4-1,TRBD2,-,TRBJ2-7,CASSPGLAGVYEQYF,TGCGCCAGCAGCCCGGGACTAGCGGGTGTGTACGAGCAGTACTTC
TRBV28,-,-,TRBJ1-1,CASSLPAGWGRGAFF,TGTGCCAGCAGTTTACCCGCCGGATGGGGGAGGGGAGCTTTCTTT
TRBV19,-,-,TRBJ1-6,CASSIGGGSPLHF,TGTGCCAGTAGTATAGGCGGGGGTTCACCCCTCCACTTT
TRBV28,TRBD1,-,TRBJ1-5,CASSSGTVGPQPQHF,TGTGCCAGCAGTTCAGGGACAGTTGGCCCTCAGCCCCAGCATTTT
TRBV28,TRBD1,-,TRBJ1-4,CATDTGGRELFF,TGTGCCACCGATACAGGGGGCCGGGAACTGTTTTTT
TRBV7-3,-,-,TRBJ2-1,CASSVGLGADNEQFF,TGTGCCAGCAGCGTAGGCTTGGGGGCAGACAATGAGCAGTTCTTC
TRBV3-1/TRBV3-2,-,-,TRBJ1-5,CASSPSPGGSQPQHF,TGTGCCAGCAGCCCTTCCCCCGGGGGGAGTCAGCCCCAGCATTTT
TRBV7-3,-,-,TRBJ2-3,CASSLQWEDTQYF,TGTGCCAGCAGCTTACAGTGGGAAGATACGCAGTATTTT
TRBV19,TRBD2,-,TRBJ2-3,CASRRPIAGGPDTQYF,TGTGCCAGTCGCCGACCTATAGCGGGAGGGCCAGATACGCAGTATTTT
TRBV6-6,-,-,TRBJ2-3,CASSRDTAPSPTDTQYF,TGTGCCAGCAGTCGCGATACGGCCCCCAGTCCCACAGATACGCAGTATTTT
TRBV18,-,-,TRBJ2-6,CASSPLSGANVLTF,TGTGCCAGCTCACCCCTCTCTGGGGCCAACGTCCTGACTTTC
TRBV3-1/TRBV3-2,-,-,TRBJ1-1,CASSPRGNTEAFF,TGTGCCAGCAGCCCCCGGGGGAATACTGAAGCTTTCTTT
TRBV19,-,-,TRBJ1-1,CASSMGRPLGNEAFF,TGTGCCAGTAGTATGGGTAGGCCATTGGGGAATGAAGCTTTCTTT
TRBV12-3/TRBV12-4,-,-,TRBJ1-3,CAISTGSGNTIYF,TGTGCCATTTCGACAGGCTCTGGAAACACCATATATTTT
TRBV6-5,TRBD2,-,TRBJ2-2,CASKSGRGTFGELFF,TGTGCCAGCAAGAGCGGGAGGGGAACATTCGGGGAGCTGTTTTTT
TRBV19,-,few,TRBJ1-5,CASSRQGEQPQHF,TGTGCCAGTAGTCGGCAGGGCGAACAGCCCCAGCATTTT
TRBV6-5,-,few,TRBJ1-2,CASRGATGYTF,TGTGCCAGCAGAGGGGCGACGGGCTACACCTTC